Listed below are T cell receptor beta chains from one sample, sequenced in a study of multiple sclerosis patients with progressive multifocal leukoencephalopathy. Some clones are missing from TCRdb's copy, which holds only in-frame ones; the method was immunoSEQ multiplex PCR. The table has about 30,000 clones, roughly 92% seen once. Sequencing was carried out using PBMCs. These receptors were collected from a man aged 25-45 years with multiple sclerosis. Both conserved end residues are part of each CDR3. D genes are given only for firm matches. Where a row states a size, it is once, few, many or the class of an expanded clone; other rows omit it.

-	TRBD1	TRBJ1-3	TRBV7-6	TGTGCCAGCAGCTTTTTGACCACCGGGACAGGGAATGGAAACACCATATATTTT	CASSFLTTGTGNGNTIYF
once	TRBD2	TRBJ2-3	TRBV5-1	TGCGCCAGCAGCTTGCAAGCGGGAGGGCCAAATACGCAGTATTTT	CASSLQAGGPNTQYF
-	TRBD1	TRBJ1-2	TRBV7-9	TGTGCCAGCAGCACCAAGGACAGGGCGGTCTATGGCTACACCTTC	CASSTKDRAVYGYTF
-	-	TRBJ1-2	TRBV6-1	TGTGCCAGCAGTGAAGTAACGGGTTACTATGGCTACACCTTC	CASSEVTGYYGYTF
-	-	TRBJ2-2	TRBV19	TGTGCCAGTAGCAAGGGACCGAACACCGGGGAGCTGTTTTTT	CASSKGPNTGELFF
-	-	TRBJ2-7	TRBV10-3	TGTGCCATCAGTTCCCTCGTTAACTACGAGCAGTACTTC	CAISSLVNYEQYF
-	-	TRBJ2-3	TRBV5-1	TGCGCCAGCACCACGGGACCTAGCACAGATACGCAGTATTTT	CASTTGPSTDTQYF
-	-	TRBJ1-1	TRBV4-1	TGCGCCAGCAGGGTCTGGGGTCTGAACACTGAAGCTTTCTTT	CASRVWGLNTEAFF
-	-	TRBJ1-1	TRBV4-3	TGCGCCAGCAGCCGTAGAGATTCCACTGAAGCTTTCTTT	CASSRRDSTEAFF
-	TRBD1	TRBJ2-3	TRBV19	TGTGCCAGTAGCCCCAGGGGGCTTAGAACAGATACGCAGTATTTT	CASSPRGLRTDTQYF
-	-	TRBJ2-7	TRBV19	TGTGCCAGTAGTATAGACCCGGCGGCCGAGCAGTACTTC	CASSIDPAAEQYF
-	TRBD2	TRBJ2-1	TRBV15	TGTGCCACCAGCTCTACTAGCGGGCTCTGGAATGAGCAGTTCTTC	CATSSTSGLWNEQFF
-	TRBD1	TRBJ1-4	TRBV7-9	TGTGCCAGCAGCCTCGGACAGGCGTACGAAAAACTGTTTTTT	CASSLGQAYEKLFF
-	TRBD1	TRBJ1-2	TRBV6-5	TGTGCCAGCAGCAAACAGGGGGCGGCATTTGGCTACACCTTC	CASSKQGAAFGYTF
-	TRBD1	TRBJ2-5	TRBV7-8	TGTGCCAGCAGCTCACGGACAGGGGGGTGGGAGACCCAGTACTTC	CASSSRTGGWETQYF
-	-	TRBJ1-1	TRBV5-1	TGCGCCAGCAGCTTGGAGGGGGGCTGGAACACTGAAGCTTTCTTT	CASSLEGGWNTEAFF
-	-	TRBJ1-1	TRBV19	TGTGCCAGTAGTATAGGCAGAGGGATTGCTGAAGCTTTCTTT	CASSIGRGIAEAFF
-	-	TRBJ1-6	TRBV7-2	TGTGCCAGCAGCCCGGATCAGGGAGGAAGCTCACCCCTCCACTTT	CASSPDQGGSSPLHF
few	TRBD2	TRBJ2-1	TRBV7-2	TGTGCCAGCAGCTGGGGACTAGCGGGAGAGCAGTTCTTC	CASSWGLAGEQFF
-	-	TRBJ1-2	TRBV6-6	TGTGCCAGCACCTTGGATGTCACGGTTGGCTACACCTTC	CASTLDVTVGYTF
once	-	TRBJ2-2	TRBV19	TGTGCCAGTAGGTCAGAGCACACCGGGGAGCTGTTTTTT	CASRSEHTGELFF
-	TRBD2	TRBJ2-1	TRBV7-2	TGTGCCAGCAGCTTAGGGACCCGGCTAGCGGGAATCAACAATGAGCAGTTCTTC	CASSLGTRLAGINNEQFF
-	TRBD2	TRBJ2-7	TRBV9	TGTGCCAGCAGCGTAACTAGCGGGAGGCAGCAGTACTTC	CASSVTSGRQQYF
-	-	TRBJ2-1	TRBV27	TGTGCCAGCAGGGAATTCAATGAGCAGTTCTTC	CASREFNEQFF
-	-	TRBJ1-2	TRBV19	TGTGCCAGTAGTATAGATCCCGAAGGGTTTATATATGGCTACACCTTC	CASSIDPEGFIYGYTF
-	TRBD1	TRBJ2-1	TRBV7-9	TGTGCCAGCACCCCGGGACAGGGGGACAATGAGCAGTTCTTC	CASTPGQGDNEQFF
-	TRBD1	TRBJ1-3	TRBV7-7	TGTGCCAGCAGCCCCTTCGGGACAGGGGGCTCTGGAAACACCATATATTTT	CASSPFGTGGSGNTIYF
-	-	TRBJ1-1	TRBV29-1	TGCAGCGGAGAGCCGAACACTGAAGCTTTCTTT	CSGEPNTEAFF
-	-	TRBJ1-1	TRBV6-5	TGTGCCAGCAGACCGCAGGGTAGGAACACTGAAGCTTTCTTT	CASRPQGRNTEAFF
-	-	TRBJ2-7	TRBV5-5	TGTGCCAGCAGCCCTCGGCGGGGCAACTACGAGCAGTACTTC	CASSPRRGNYEQYF
-	-	TRBJ1-1	TRBV11-3	TGTGCCAGCAGCTTAGCCGCGGCTCTCGGAGCTTTCTTT	CASSLAAALGAFF
once	TRBD2	TRBJ2-1	TRBV27	TGTGCCAGCGCGACTAGCGGGAGGGGAGCCTACAATGAGCAGTTCTTC	CASATSGRGAYNEQFF
once	TRBD1	TRBJ1-1	TRBV2	TGTGCCAGCAGTTTGGACAGGGGTATGGGGACTGAAGCTTTCTTT	CASSLDRGMGTEAFF
-	TRBD1	TRBJ1-5	TRBV4-3	TGCGCCAGCAGCCAAGATCGGACAGGGATGAATCAGCCCCAGCATTTT	CASSQDRTGMNQPQHF
-	-	TRBJ1-1	TRBV13	TGTGCCAGCAGCTTAAAGATGAACACTGAAGCTTTCTTT	CASSLKMNTEAFF
-	TRBD2	TRBJ2-2	TRBV5-4	TGTGCCAGCAGCCCGGCAACTAGCGGGACGAACGGGGAGCTGTTTTTT	CASSPATSGTNGELFF
-	TRBD1	TRBJ1-4	TRBV15	TGTGCCACGAGGGGGCAGGCTAATGAAAAACTGTTTTTT	CATRGQANEKLFF
-	TRBD1	TRBJ2-7	TRBV7-9	TGTGCCAGCAGCCCGGGACAGGGAAGGCGCGAGCAGTACTTC	CASSPGQGRREQYF
-	-	TRBJ1-1	TRBV5-4	TGTGCCAGCAGCCCAGGAGGGGGGAACACTGAAGCTTTCTTT	CASSPGGGNTEAFF
-	-	TRBJ1-5	TRBV7-2	TGTGCCAGCAGCTTAGGGGGGGCGGGTGAGCCCCAGCATTTT	CASSLGGAGEPQHF
-	-	TRBJ1-3	TRBV5-4	TGTGCCAGCAGCTGGACCGGTAACTCTGGAAACACCATATATTTT	CASSWTGNSGNTIYF
-	-	TRBJ2-2	TRBV7-3	TGTGCCAGCAGTCCGACTATCCCTAACACCGGGGAGCTGTTTTTT	CASSPTIPNTGELFF
-	-	TRBJ1-2	TRBV5-1	TGCGCCAGCAGCTGGGGAGACAGAGCCTATGGCTACACCTTC	CASSWGDRAYGYTF
few	TRBD1	TRBJ1-1	TRBV5-6	TGTGCCAGCAGCTTGGGGACAGGGAGGGGGACTGAAGCTTTCTTT	CASSLGTGRGTEAFF
once	TRBD2	TRBJ2-1	TRBV27	TGTGCCAGCAGTTTGGGGAGGGCGTGGAGCTCCTACAATGAGCAGTTCTTC	CASSLGRAWSSYNEQFF
-	TRBD2	TRBJ2-1	TRBV19	TGTGCCAGTACCCAACTAGCGGGAGGGAGCTCCTACAATGAGCAGTTCTTC	CASTQLAGGSSYNEQFF
-	-	TRBJ1-2	TRBV29-1	TGCAGCGTTGCGAATGGGGTCCTAGGCGGCTACACCTTC	CSVANGVLGGYTF
-	TRBD2	TRBJ2-7	TRBV11-1	TGTGCCAGCAGCTTTGGCGGGAGAAACTACGAGCAGTACTTC	CASSFGGRNYEQYF
-	-	TRBJ2-5	TRBV7-9	TGTGCCAGCAGCTCCCGAGGCAGCTTGGGTCGAGTCGGGCAGTACTTC	CASSSRGSLGRVGQYF
-	-	TRBJ2-1	TRBV25-1	TGTGCCAGCAGTGAATACAAACAGGGAGCGCAGTTCTTC	CASSEYKQGAQFF
-	TRBD2	TRBJ2-1	TRBV5-1	TGCGCCAGCAGCTTAGTTACGGGGGGGTACAATGAGCAGTTCTTC	CASSLVTGGYNEQFF
once	TRBD2	TRBJ2-3	TRBV5-1	TGCGCCAGCCGAGAGATAGCGGGAGCAGATACGCAGTATTTT	CASREIAGADTQYF
-	-	TRBJ1-1	TRBV5-6	TGTGCCAGCAGCTTGGGACAGAGGAACACTGAAGCTTTCTTT	CASSLGQRNTEAFF